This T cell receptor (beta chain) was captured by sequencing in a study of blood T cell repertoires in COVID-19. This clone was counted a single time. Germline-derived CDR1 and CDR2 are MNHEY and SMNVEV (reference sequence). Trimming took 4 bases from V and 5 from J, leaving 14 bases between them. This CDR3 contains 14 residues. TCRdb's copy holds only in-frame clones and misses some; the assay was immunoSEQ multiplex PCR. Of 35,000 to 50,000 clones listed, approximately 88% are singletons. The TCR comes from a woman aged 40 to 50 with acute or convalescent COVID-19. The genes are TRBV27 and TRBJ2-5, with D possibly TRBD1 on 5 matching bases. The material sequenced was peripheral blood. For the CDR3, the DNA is TGTGCCAGCAGTTCCCCGGACACGTTTGAGACCCAGTACTTC. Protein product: CASSSPDTFETQYF.